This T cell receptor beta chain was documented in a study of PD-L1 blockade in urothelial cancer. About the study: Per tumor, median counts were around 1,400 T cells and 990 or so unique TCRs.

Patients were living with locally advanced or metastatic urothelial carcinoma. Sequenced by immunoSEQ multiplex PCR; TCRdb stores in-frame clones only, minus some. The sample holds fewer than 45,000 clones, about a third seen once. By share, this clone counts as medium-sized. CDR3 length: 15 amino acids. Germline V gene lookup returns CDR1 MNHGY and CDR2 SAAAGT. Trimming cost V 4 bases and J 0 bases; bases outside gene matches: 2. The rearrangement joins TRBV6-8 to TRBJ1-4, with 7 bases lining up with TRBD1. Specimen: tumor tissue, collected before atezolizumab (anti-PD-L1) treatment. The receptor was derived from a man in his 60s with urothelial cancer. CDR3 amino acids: CASSSGQTTNEKLFF. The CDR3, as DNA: TGTGCCAGCAGTTCGGGACAGACAACTAATGAAAAACTGTTTTTT.